The 9 T cell receptor beta chains below all came from one sample that was sequenced in a study of blood T cell repertoires in COVID-19. Only in-frame clones appear in the TCRdb table, and some are missing; sequencing was by immunoSEQ multiplex PCR. The sample comprises 250,000 to 300,000 clones, around 87% of which are singletons, and approximately 4% rests with the top ten. Sequencing input: peripheral blood. These TCRs come from a man between 18 and 29 years old with active or convalescent COVID-19.

The V call is TRBV7-3, the J call TRBJ2-3; 8 positions match TRBD2. Germline CDR1 and CDR2: SGHTA and FQGTGA. CDR3 length: 13 amino acids. V shed 8 bases, J shed 10 bases, and the junction held 11 bases outside the gene matches. CDR3: CASAGGAGAAQYF. In DNA, the CDR3 is TGTGCCAGCGCGGGGGGAGCTGGCGCGGCGCAGTATTTT.

The gene calls are TRBV6-1 and TRBJ1-6; D is unclear. Looked up from germline, CDR1 is MNHNS and CDR2 is SASEGT. The CDR3 totals 14 residues. Trimming removed 3 bases at V and 8 bases at J, with 11 bases between. CDR3 amino acids: CASSEVSGYSPLHF. The CDR3, as DNA: TGTGCCAGCAGTGAGGTCAGCGGTTATTCACCCCTCCACTTT.

This clone was detected a few times. Other DNA sequences of this sample code for an identical CDR3. The CDR3 sequence: CASSYGTGLTYEQYF. CDR3 nucleotides: TGTGCCAGCAGTTACGGGACAGGGCTAACTTACGAGCAGTACTTC. V is TRBV6-2 or TRBV6-3 and J is TRBJ2-7; 9 bases agree with TRBD1. The CDR3 runs to 15 residues. The junction had 6 bases not matched to a gene; V was cut back by 2 bases and J by 4 bases. CDR1 is MNHEY, CDR2 SVGEGT, per germline.

The sample holds one count of this clone. The V call is TRBV6-5, the J call TRBJ2-2; perhaps TRBD1 as D (6 bases). There are 16 residues in the CDR3. Trimming cost V 0 bases and J 3 bases, with 11 bases left between them. Germline values: CDR1 MNHEY, CDR2 SVGAGI. The DNA of the CDR3 is TGTGCCAGCAGTTACTCTCTACAGGGTCACACCGGGGAGCTGTTTTTT. Translation: CASSYSLQGHTGELFF.

This clone was observed a single time. V and J are TRBV27 and TRBJ2-5, with 7 bases matching TRBD1. Per the germline V gene, CDR1 is MNHEY and CDR2 is SMNVEV (reference sequence). The CDR3 consists of 15 residues. With 7 bases clipped from V and 9 bases from J, the junction kept 17 bases outside the gene matches. This CDR3 reads CASTLGGNVREAQYF. As DNA, the CDR3 is TGTGCCAGCACTCTAGGGGGCAACGTAAGAGAAGCCCAGTACTTC.

The chain links TRBV11-2 to TRBJ2-7; 8 nucleotides agree with TRBD2. From germline, CDR1 is SGHAT and CDR2 FQNNGV. This CDR3 is built from 16 residues. Trimming cost V 1 base and J 6 bases; bases outside gene matches: 11. The CDR3 sequence is CASSLAPGTRIGEQYF. CDR3 bases: TGTGCCAGCAGCTTAGCTCCCGGGACTAGGATCGGCGAGCAGTACTTC.

The chain has TRBV14 and TRBJ2-7, with 9 bases matching TRBD2. The CDR3 contains 15 residues. Germline values: CDR1 SGHDN, CDR2 FVKESK. J gave up 2 bases and V 4 bases, and 6 bases lay outside the gene matches. CDR3 DNA: TGTGCCAGCAGCCCTACCCAGCGGGGGGCCTACGAGCAGTACTTC. Translated, it gives CASSPTQRGAYEQYF.

CDR3 in DNA: TGCGCCAGCAGCTCCCCCGCGGCAGCGGTGACCCAGTACTTC. It is translated as CASSSPAAAVTQYF. This chain joins TRBV5-1 and TRBJ2-5; possible D gene TRBD2, 5 bases. This CDR3 contains 14 residues. V dropped 3 bases and J dropped 7 bases, with 16 bases sitting between them. Germline assignment: CDR1 SGHRS and CDR2 YFSETQ.

The chain recombines TRBV2 with TRBJ1-3; D uncertain. Trimming shortened V by 6 bases and J by 4 bases, and 10 bases separated the two germline ends. Germline V gene data show CDR1 as SNHLY and CDR2 as FYNNEI. CDR3 length: 13 residues. The DNA of the CDR3 is TGTGCCAGCAGGGAGACGGCGGGAAACACCATATATTTT. This encodes CASRETAGNTIYF.